A single sample is the source of the 16 T cell receptor beta chains below, sequenced in a study of Ad26.COV2.S vaccination and SARS-CoV-2 variants. Sequenced by immunoSEQ multiplex PCR; TCRdb stores in-frame clones only, minus some. The table has about 350,000 clones, 85% to 90% seen once. This sample's treatment: over 15 received Ad26.COV2.S at low or high dose, single or two shots; about 5 received placebo; per-sample allocation not given. Day 63 after the first vaccine or placebo injection was the time point for sampling. The source material was peripheral blood, sampled in a trial of Ad26.COV2.S vaccine versus placebo. Receptors were obtained from a person between 18 and 59 years old who received the Ad26.COV2.S COVID-19 vaccine or a placebo.

This clone was counted once. Within the sample, other DNA sequences also encode this same CDR3. The genes are TRBV18 and TRBJ2-5; the D gene could be TRBD1 or TRBD2 (5 bases each). Deletions cut 3 bases from V and 1 base from J, with 9 bases between. This CDR3 has 14 amino acids. In germline, CDR1 is KGHSH, CDR2 LQKENI. CDR3 sequence reads: CASSPRGIQETQYF. CDR3 nucleotides: TGTGCCAGCTCACCGAGGGGAATCCAAGAGACCCAGTACTTC.

The V and J genes are TRBV12-5 and TRBJ2-3, with 7 bases fitting TRBD2. Looked up from germline, CDR1 is LGHNT and CDR2 is FRNRAP. Germline trimming cut 3 bases from V and 2 bases from J; bases unmatched to any gene: 8. The CDR3 loop spans 16 amino acids. The CDR3 spells CASGLVTSRHTDTQYF. The CDR3 nucleotides are TGTGCTAGTGGTTTAGTGACTAGCCGGCACACAGATACGCAGTATTTT.

The chain employs TRBV11-3 and TRBJ2-2, with D perhaps matching TRBD1 (7 bases). This CDR3 has 16 residues. The germline V gene encodes CDR1 SGHNT and CDR2 YENEEA. Trimming shortened V by 3 bases and J by 2 bases, and 13 bases separated the two germline ends. The CDR3 is CASSLSGGGNTGELFF. The DNA of the CDR3 is TGTGCCAGCAGCTTGAGTGGAGGGGGCAACACCGGGGAGCTGTTTTTT.

This CDR3 is CASSQGGQAVGGELFF. Here the CDR3 DNA reads TGTGCCAGCAGCCAAGGGGGACAGGCCGTTGGCGGGGAGCTGTTTTTT. The chain carries TRBV3-1 (or the pseudogene TRBV3-2) and TRBJ2-2, with 8 bases identical to TRBD1. Germline V gene sequence: CDR1 LGHDT, CDR2 YNNKEL (reference sequence). The CDR3 is 16 amino acids. V lost 1 base, J lost 7 bases, and 8 bases stayed unmatched.

The CDR3 reads CASSPGTSPYNEQFF. In nucleotides, the CDR3 is TGTGCCAGCTCACCGGGGACATCTCCCTACAATGAGCAGTTCTTC. The V gene is TRBV18, the J gene TRBJ2-1; a weak D match, TRBD1 (6 bases). The CDR3 consists of 15 residues. Germline CDR1 is KGHSH and CDR2 is LQKENI. V was shortened by 3 bases and J by 2 bases, with 11 bases between the two germline ends. Full variable domain (outside the CDR3, taken from reference TRBV18 and TRBJ2-1): NAGVMQNPRHLVRRRGQEARLRCSPMKGHSHVYWYRQLPEEGLKFMVYLQKENIIDESGMPKERFSAEFPKEGPSILRIQQVVRGDSAAYFCASSPGTSPYNEQFFGPGTRLTVL.

This clone was observed a handful of times. The chain employs TRBV6-5 and TRBJ1-5; the match to TRBD1 covers 9 bases. The J segment lost 1 base and the V segment lost 6 bases, leaving 4 bases of the junction unmatched. Germline V lookup: CDR1 MNHEY, CDR2 SVGAGI. This CDR3 has 15 residues. The CDR3 sequence is CASSTDRGSNQPQHF. The CDR3 DNA reads as TGTGCCAGCAGCACGGACAGGGGCAGCAATCAGCCCCAGCATTTT.

V is TRBV28 and J is TRBJ1-2; D is undetermined. The length of the CDR3 is 16 residues. Trimming left V 2 bases short and J 4 bases short, with 17 bases between. Germline V gene lookup returns CDR1 MDHEN and CDR2 SYDVKM. The CDR3 loop reads CASSLTRPYTGYGYTF. CDR3 bases: TGTGCCAGCAGTTTAACTCGGCCCTATACTGGCTATGGCTACACCTTC.

The chain has TRBV18 and TRBJ2-7, with 9 nucleotides matching TRBD1. V lost 5 bases to trimming and J lost 5 bases; unmatched junction nucleotides: 7. Germline values: CDR1 KGHSH, CDR2 LQKENI. This CDR3 spans 14 amino acids. The CDR3 DNA is TGTGCCAGCTCATATCGACAGGGGGAAGACGAGCAGTACTTC. This encodes CASSYRQGEDEQYF.

This chain joins TRBV19 and TRBJ2-1, with D tentatively TRBD1 or TRBD2 (5 bases each). V lost 5 bases and J lost 7, with 12 bases in between. The CDR3 runs to 13 residues. Per germline, CDR1 LNHDA and CDR2 SQIVND (reference sequence). Here the CDR3 reads CASSGTRENEQFF. CDR3 DNA: TGTGCCAGTAGTGGGACCAGGGAAAATGAGCAGTTCTTC. Full variable domain (outside the CDR3, taken from reference TRBV19 and TRBJ2-1): DGGITQSPKYLFRKEGQNVTLSCEQNLNHDAMYWYRQDPGQGLRLIYYSQIVNDFQKGDIAEGYSVSREKKESFPLTVTSAQKNPTAFYLCASSGTRENEQFFGPGTRLTVL.

The V call is TRBV5-1, the J call TRBJ2-7, with TRBD2 matching over 11 bases. There are 16 residues in the CDR3. The ends lost 2 bases at V and 0 bases at J; junction bases unmatched: 4. The V gene's germline CDR1 is SGHRS and CDR2 YFSETQ. The CDR3 here is CASSFSSGGHSYEQYF. DNA for the CDR3: TGCGCCAGCAGCTTCTCTAGCGGGGGGCACTCCTACGAGCAGTACTTC.

In the case of this clone: The same CDR3 arises from other DNA sequences in this sample as well. V and J are TRBV27 and TRBJ2-1; 16 bases are shared with TRBD2. Looked up from germline, CDR1 is MNHEY and CDR2 is SMNVEV (reference sequence). There are 15 residues in the CDR3. Losses at the gene ends were 4 bases for V and 7 bases for J; bases not matched to a gene: 1. In DNA form, the CDR3 reads TGTGCCAGCAGTTCGGGACTAGCGGGAGGGAATGAGCAGTTCTTC. Translated: CASSSGLAGGNEQFF.

The chain couples TRBV7-9 to TRBJ1-2; 12 nucleotides line up with TRBD1. Germline trimming cut 5 bases from V and 8 bases from J; bases unmatched to any gene: 9. Looked up from germline, CDR1 is SEHNR and CDR2 is FQNEAQ (reference sequence). The CDR3 length is 15 residues. CDR3 amino acids: CASSSPGQGAKGYTF. CDR3 DNA: TGTGCCAGCAGCAGTCCGGGACAGGGGGCGAAGGGCTACACCTTC.

The genes are TRBV29-1 and TRBJ2-1, with D tentatively TRBD1 (6 bases). In germline, CDR1 is SQVTM, CDR2 ANQGSEA. The CDR3 loop spans 11 amino acids. V lost 6 bases to trimming and J lost 9 bases, with 12 bases between them. The CDR3 sequence: CSVARGGEQFF. CDR3 DNA: TGCAGCGTCGCAAGAGGGGGTGAGCAGTTCTTC.

The rearrangement uses TRBV10-1 and TRBJ2-3; tentatively, D is TRBD2 (6 bases). V lost 7 bases, J lost 0 bases, and 14 bases lay in between. The CDR3 totals 15 residues. CDR1 is WNHNN and CDR2 is SYGVQD in the germline V gene (reference sequence). In nucleotides, the CDR3 is TGCGCCAGCACCTTTCTAGCGCGTAGCACAGATACGCAGTATTTT. As protein: CASTFLARSTDTQYF.

The chain employs TRBV25-1 and TRBJ2-4, with D maybe TRBD2 (6 bases). V lost 1 base and J 6 bases, leaving 13 bases between the germline ends. Germline lookup yields CDR1 MGHDK and CDR2 SYGVNS. The CDR3 spans 15 residues. CDR3 sequence (DNA): TGTGCCAGCAGTGAATTTGGGGAGGCAGTAAACATTCAGTACTTC. Protein sequence: CASSEFGEAVNIQYF. The full variable domain, its missing parts supplied by reference TRBV25-1 and TRBJ2-4, is EADIYQTPRYLVIGTGKKITLECSQTMGHDKMYWYQQDPGMELHLIHYSYGVNSTEKGDLSSESTVSRIRTEHFPLTLESARPSHTSQYLCASSEFGEAVNIQYFGAGTRLSVL.

The chain combines TRBV19 with TRBJ2-1; 7 bases fit TRBD2. The CDR3 runs 13 residues. Unmatched junction bases numbered 4, after V lost 6 bases and J lost 5 bases. Germline assignment: CDR1 LNHDA and CDR2 SQIVND (reference sequence). This chain's CDR3 is CASSPGGHNEQFF. The CDR3 DNA is TGTGCCAGTAGCCCGGGGGGTCACAATGAGCAGTTCTTC.